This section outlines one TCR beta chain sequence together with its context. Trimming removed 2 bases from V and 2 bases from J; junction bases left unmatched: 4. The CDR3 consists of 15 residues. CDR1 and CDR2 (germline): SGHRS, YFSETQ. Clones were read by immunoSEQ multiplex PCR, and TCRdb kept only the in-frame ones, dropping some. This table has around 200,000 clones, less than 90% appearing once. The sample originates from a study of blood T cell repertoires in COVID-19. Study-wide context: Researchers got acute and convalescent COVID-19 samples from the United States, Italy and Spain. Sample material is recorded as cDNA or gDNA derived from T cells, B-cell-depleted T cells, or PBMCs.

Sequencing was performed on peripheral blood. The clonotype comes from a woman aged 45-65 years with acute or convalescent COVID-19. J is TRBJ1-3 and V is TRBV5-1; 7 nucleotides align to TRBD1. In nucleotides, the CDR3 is TGCGCCAGCAGCTTCCAGGGGGAGGCTGGAAACACCATATATTTT. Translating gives CASSFQGEAGNTIYF.